This T cell receptor beta chain was identified during a study of shared clonotypes between healthy human individuals. Turning to the study itself: CD8 memory received one plate per donor, CD8 naive two, CD4 memory three and CD4 naive three.

Per the authors' pipeline: Sequence data from immunoSEQ were junction-only and lacked quality scores; consequently, filtering differed. The method was immunoSEQ multiplex PCR; TCRdb's version includes in-frame clones alone and lacks a portion of them. V and J calls and clone size are given by that table; D and trimming were obtained from the DNA. The sample has some 2,400,000 clones; nearly 97% are singletons. In germline, CDR1 is GTSNPN, CDR2 SVGIG (reference sequence). Deletions cut 1 base from V and 0 bases from J, with 6 bases between. The CDR3 sequence is 14 residues long. The chain couples TRBV30 to TRBJ2-2; no clear D. The sequence derives from a man in his late teens or twenties in good health. What was sequenced was naive CD4+ T cells sorted from blood. The sample's subset: CD45RA+ positively selected. Here the CDR3 DNA reads TGTGCCTGGAGTGCCACGTCGAACACCGGGGAGCTGTTTTTT. This translates into CAWSATSNTGELFF.